These T cell receptor beta chains were read from a single sample in a study of shared clonotypes between healthy human individuals. Clones were read by immunoSEQ multiplex PCR, and TCRdb kept only the in-frame ones, dropping some. Among 2 million to 2.5 million clones, less than 95% were seen once, and the ten largest hold 1.1%. Sequenced input: naive CD8+ T cells sorted from blood. The receptors stem from a man younger than 35 in good health. Each CDR3 is given with its conserved first and last residue. A D gene is named only where the DNA matches it firmly. Clone size, where shown, is once, few, many, or a class for clones that have expanded.

j_call clone_size v_call d_call cdr3_nt cdr3_aa
TRBJ1-3 - TRBV13 - TGTGCCAGCAGCCCCAGGGACTCTGGAAACACCATATATTTT CASSPRDSGNTIYF
TRBJ2-7 - TRBV29-1 - TGCAGCGTTGTTAGCCTAGGCTCCTACGAGCAGTACTTC CSVVSLGSYEQYF
TRBJ1-1 - TRBV7-9 TRBD1 TGTGCCAGCAGTCCGGCAGGGGGCATGAACACTGAAGCTTTCTTT CASSPAGGMNTEAFF
TRBJ1-2 - TRBV2 - TGTGCCAGCAGTGAAGCGGTTAGGGCGCCTAACTATGGCTACACCTTC CASSEAVRAPNYGYTF
TRBJ1-2 - TRBV9 - TGTGCCAGCAGCGTAGGTGACGCCTATGGCTACACCTTC CASSVGDAYGYTF
TRBJ2-5 - TRBV30 TRBD2 TGTGCCTGGAGTGTAGGGACTAGCGGGGGAGAGACCCAGTACTTC CAWSVGTSGGETQYF
TRBJ1-1 - TRBV5-6 TRBD1 TGTGCCAGCAGCGAAACCCAGGGGGTAGCTGAAGCTTTCTTT CASSETQGVAEAFF
TRBJ2-7 - TRBV11-2 TRBD1 TGTGCCAGCAGCTTAGTTTGGGACAGGGACGGTTACGAGCAGTACTTC CASSLVWDRDGYEQYF
TRBJ1-6 - TRBV9 - TGTGCCAGCAGCGTAGCTACCGGAAATTCACCCCTCCACTTT CASSVATGNSPLHF
TRBJ2-7 - TRBV19 - TGTGCCACTAGTTTAGGGGCAACCGAGCAGTACTTC CATSLGATEQYF
TRBJ2-1 - TRBV11-3 - TGTGCCAGCAGCTCCGGTCATGAGCAGTTCTTC CASSSGHEQFF
TRBJ1-1 - TRBV7-2 TRBD1 TGTGCCAGCAGCTTAGGGACAGGGGGCTGGACTGAAGCTTTCTTT CASSLGTGGWTEAFF
TRBJ1-4 - TRBV28 TRBD1 TGTGCCAGCAGCGGGACAGTTAATGAAAAACTGTTTTTT CASSGTVNEKLFF
TRBJ2-7 - TRBV29-1 TRBD1 TGCAGCGTTGAGCCAGGGGGCTTCCCGCGCTCCTACGAGCAGTACTTC CSVEPGGFPRSYEQYF
TRBJ2-1 - TRBV13 TRBD1 TGTGCCAGCAGATCGGACAGGGCAGATGAGCAGTTCTTC CASRSDRADEQFF
TRBJ2-5 once TRBV7-7 - TGTGCTAGCAGCTTTCCGGGCACAAACAGAGTCCAAGAGACCCAGTACTTC CASSFPGTNRVQETQYF
TRBJ2-1 once TRBV5-6 TRBD2 TGTGCCAGCAGCTTTGGACTAGCGGGGGATTACAATGAGCAGTTCTTC CASSFGLAGDYNEQFF